These 16 T cell receptor beta chains came from one sample sequenced in a study of blood T cell repertoires in COVID-19. Here immunoSEQ multiplex PCR was the method, and the copy in TCRdb shows in-frame clones only, minus some. The table lists 490,000 or so clones, less than 90% of them singletons, with approximately 8% in the top ten. Material: PBMCs or T cells enriched from blood (not recorded which). The receptors stem from a woman in her sixties who had recovered from COVID-19.

The V gene is TRBV11-2, the J gene TRBJ1-6; D gene unclear. The germline V and J ends were trimmed by 0 bases and 0 bases, with 6 bases remaining between them. The CDR3 loop spans 16 amino acids. The germline V gene has CDR1 SGHAT and CDR2 FQNNGV. The CDR3 nucleotides read TGTGCCAGCAGCTTAGATGCGAGCTCCTATAATTCACCCCTCCACTTT. Its protein is CASSLDASSYNSPLHF.

This rearrangement joins TRBV9 to TRBJ2-7; D uncertain. V was trimmed by 0 bases and J by 0 bases, leaving 7 bases between them. Germline CDR1 SGDLS, CDR2 YYNGEE. CDR3 length: 14 amino acids. CDR3 amino acids: CASSVEQDSYEQYF. DNA of the CDR3: TGTGCCAGCAGCGTAGAGCAGGACTCCTACGAGCAGTACTTC.

The chain has TRBV7-9 and TRBJ2-7; no reliable D call. Trimming shortened V by 1 base and J by 3 bases, and 13 bases separated the two germline ends. The germline gives CDR1 SEHNR, CDR2 FQNEAQ (reference sequence). The length of the CDR3 is 15 residues. The CDR3 nucleotides are TGTGCCAGCAGCTTAGGAGGTCCTGGAATCTACGAGCAGTACTTC. Translation gives CASSLGGPGIYEQYF.

The chain couples TRBV4-1 to TRBJ1-4; D is possibly TRBD1 (5 bases). V was clipped by 6 bases and J by 3 bases, with 20 bases between them. Germline CDR1 and CDR2: MGHRA and YSYEKL. The CDR3 runs to 17 residues. CDR3 protein: CASRTPQRDRANEKLFF. The DNA of the CDR3 is TGCGCCAGCAGAACACCACAGCGTGACAGAGCTAATGAAAAACTGTTTTTT.

The sample holds one count of this clone. The rearrangement joins TRBV6-5 to TRBJ2-5; D is ambiguous. V gave up 7 bases and J gave up 5 bases, with 8 bases separating them. Germline loops: CDR1 MNHEY, CDR2 SVGAGI. This CDR3 region has 11 residues. The CDR3 DNA sequence: TGTGCCAGCACCCAGTTGGAGACCCAGTACTTC. This encodes CASTQLETQYF.

This clone was seen a handful of times. This rearrangement joins TRBV6-5 to TRBJ2-7; 9 bases map to TRBD1. With V trimmed by 7 bases and J by 6 bases, 7 bases remained unmatched. The germline gives CDR1 MNHEY, CDR2 SVGAGI. The CDR3 is 13 amino acids. For the CDR3, the DNA is TGTGCCAGCATCGTAGTGACAGGGGGCGAGCAGTACTTC. It translates to CASIVVTGGEQYF.

The rearrangement links TRBV5-1 to TRBJ1-1, with no clear D. The ends were cut back, 2 bases at V and 3 bases at J, with 14 bases in the middle. This CDR3 region has 15 residues. Germline V gene sequence: CDR1 SGHRS, CDR2 YFSETQ. CDR3 sequence: CASSFIPGRDTEAFF. For the CDR3, the DNA is TGCGCCAGCAGCTTTATCCCGGGGAGGGACACTGAAGCTTTCTTT.

This clone was counted only a few times. The CDR3 DNA follows: TGTGCCAGCAGCTACTCTGGAAACACCATATATTTT. Amino acids: CASSYSGNTIYF. The rearrangement uses TRBV3-1 (or the pseudogene TRBV3-2) and TRBJ1-3, with no clear D. Trimming removed 5 bases at V and 0 bases at J, with 2 bases between. This CDR3 contains 12 residues. From germline, CDR1 is LGHDT and CDR2 YNNKEL (reference sequence).

The chain combines TRBV6-6 with TRBJ1-1, with D maybe TRBD1 (5 bases). The CDR3 has 15 amino acids. V was pared by 8 bases and J by 3 bases, with 19 bases between. Germline CDR1 is MNHNY and CDR2 is SVGAGI (reference sequence). The CDR3 is CASLRSSRGDTEAFF. The CDR3 bases are TGTGCCAGCCTGAGAAGCAGCCGGGGGGACACTGAAGCTTTCTTT.

This clone showed up just once. The chain recombines TRBV7-6 with TRBJ1-6; D remains ambiguous. The CDR3 extends over 14 amino acids. Trimming shortened V by 1 base and J by 4 bases, and 5 bases separated the two germline ends. CDR1 and CDR2 from the germline V gene are SGHVS and FNYEAQ. CDR3 in DNA: TGTGCCAGCAGCTTAGACAGTTATAATTCACCCCTCCACTTT. This translates into CASSLDSYNSPLHF. Looking up the rest from reference TRBV7-6 and TRBJ1-6 gives the full variable domain: GAGVSQSPRYKVTKRGQDVALRCDPISGHVSLYWYRQALGQGPEFLTYFNYEAQQDKSGLPNDRFSAERPEGSISTLTIQRTEQRDSAMYRCASSLDSYNSPLHFGNGTRLTVT.

The chain has TRBV10-3 and TRBJ1-2; the match to TRBD1 covers 10 bases. This CDR3 comprises 14 residues. J gave up 6 bases and V 6 bases, and 7 bases lay outside the gene matches. Germline CDR1 is ENHRY and CDR2 is SYGVKD. CDR3 sequence reads: CAIRGTGDINGYTF. The CDR3 coding sequence is TGTGCCATCAGGGGGACAGGGGACATCAATGGCTACACCTTC.

The chain links TRBV19 to TRBJ2-7; 7 bases agree with TRBD1. The CDR3 length is 16 residues. Unmatched junction bases numbered 11, after V lost 5 bases and J lost 1 base. Germline loops: CDR1 LNHDA, CDR2 SQIVND (reference sequence). CDR3 protein: CASSPSDVRGSYEQYF. The CDR3, as DNA: TGTGCCAGTAGTCCGTCCGATGTCAGGGGGTCCTACGAGCAGTACTTC.

The gene calls are TRBV7-6 and TRBJ1-6, with TRBD1 matching over 7 bases. CDR3 size: 15 residues. Germline CDR1 and CDR2: SGHVS and FNYEAQ. After removal of 3 bases from V and 7 bases from J, the junction contained 6 bases not matched to a gene. CDR3 region: CASSLTGQLNSPLHF. DNA for the CDR3: TGTGCCAGCAGCTTGACGGGACAGCTAAATTCACCCCTCCACTTT.

The J gene is TRBJ1-2, the V gene TRBV11-3; 9 bases align to TRBD1. Germline assignment: CDR1 SGHNT and CDR2 YENEEA. The junction had 5 bases not matched to a gene; V was cut back by 3 bases and J by 0 bases. This CDR3 has 16 residues. CDR3 residues: CASSLGTGLANYGYTF. The DNA for the CDR3 is TGTGCCAGCAGCTTGGGGACAGGGCTAGCTAACTATGGCTACACCTTC.

This clone occurred once. This chain joins TRBV2 and TRBJ1-2, with D possibly being TRBD1 (6 bases). V lost 9 bases, J lost 8 bases, and 10 bases lay in between. This CDR3 has 10 residues. In germline, CDR1 is SNHLY, CDR2 FYNNEI. The CDR3 is CARQGFGYTF. The CDR3 DNA reads TGTGCCAGACAGGGTTTCGGCTACACCTTC. Based on the CDR3 plus reference TRBV2 and TRBJ1-2, the full variable domain is EPEVTQTPSHQVTQMGQEVILRCVPISNHLYFYWYRQILGQKVEFLVSFYNNEISEKSEIFDDQFSVERPDGSNFTLKIRSTKLEDSAMYFCARQGFGYTFGSGTRLTVV.

The chain couples TRBV5-1 to TRBJ2-5; weak D call: TRBD1 (6 bases). Germline values: CDR1 SGHRS, CDR2 YFSETQ. V was trimmed by 4 bases and J by 3 bases, leaving 19 bases between them. CDR3 length equals 16 residues. In DNA form, the CDR3 reads TGCGCCAGCAGCCCAACCTGGGACACTTTGGAAGAGACCCAGTACTTC. The encoded protein is CASSPTWDTLEETQYF. Using reference TRBV5-1 and TRBJ2-5 for the parts outside the CDR3, the full variable domain is KAGVTQTPRYLIKTRGQQVTLSCSPISGHRSVSWYQQTPGQGLQFLFEYFSETQRNKGNFPGRFSGRQFSNSRSEMNVSTLELGDSALYLCASSPTWDTLEETQYFGPGTRLLVL.